One sample yielded the 15 T cell receptor beta chains listed below, sequenced in a study of tumor-infiltrating lymphocytes in glioblastoma multiforme. TCR beta libraries were built from RNA through three nested multiplex PCR rounds using modified ARM-PCR. TCRdb reprocessed the multiplex PCR reads via MiXCR and lists one record per CDR3 protein. The sample records around 8,800 distinct CDR3 sequences, around three quarters being singletons. Sequencing input: brain tumor tissue. The receptors here all came from a male donor with glioblastoma.

With respect to this clonotype: The junction differs from germline at one of its ends, possibly a read error. The CDR3 sequence is CASTPSFGQGLAVTNGVLFF. CDR3 nucleotides: TGTGCCAGCACCCCCTCATTCGGCCAAGGGCTAGCGGTAACCAACGGGGTGCTGTTTTTC. The V gene is TRBV11-2, the J gene TRBJ2-2; TRBD2 matches 7 bases. The germline V gene encodes CDR1 SGHAT and CDR2 FQNNGV. This CDR3 comprises 20 residues.

V gene TRBV12-3 or TRBV12-4 combines with J gene TRBJ1-6; no clear D gene. The CDR3 consists of 13 residues. Trimming shortened V by 6 bases and J by 10 bases, and 13 bases separated the two germline ends. The CDR3: CASSPFRRSPLHF. For the CDR3, the DNA is TGTGCCAGCAGCCCCTTCAGGAGGTCACCCCTCCACTTT.

Regarding this clonotype: Mismatch with germline at one junction end may stem from a read error. The V gene is TRBV29-1, the J gene TRBJ1-5; possible D gene TRBD1, 6 bases. The CDR3 is 14 amino acids. Germline V gene data show CDR1 as SQVTM and CDR2 as ANQGSEA. Here the CDR3 reads CSVVSAGDHQPQDF. The DNA for the CDR3 is TGCAGCGTTGTATCGGCAGGGGACCATCAGCCCCAGGACTTT.

In the case of this clonotype: Sequence at one end of the junction differs from germline and may be a read error. The chain's CDR3 is CSLEWARENTGELFF. DNA for the CDR3: TGCAGCCTCGAGTGGGCGCGGGAGAACACCGGGGAGCTGTTTTTC. V and J are TRBV29-1 and TRBJ2-2; 7 bases are shared with TRBD2. The CDR3 spans 15 residues. CDR1 is SQVTM, CDR2 ANQGSEA, per germline.

In this sample, this clonotype turned up a few times. The chain carries TRBV11-2 and TRBJ2-2; D gene unclear. This CDR3 is 13 amino acids long. Germline V CDR1 and CDR2: SGHAT, FQNNGV. The V end was cut by 3 bases, the J end by 5 bases, with 7 bases between. The CDR3 bases are TGTGCCAGCAGCTTGGTTATGACCGGGGAGCTGTTTTTT. Its translation: CASSLVMTGELFF.

This sequence joins TRBV6-1 and TRBJ2-1; weak D call: TRBD1 (6 bases). V shed 6 bases and J shed 0 bases, with 12 bases lying between them. CDR3 length equals 15 residues. Germline V gene lookup returns CDR1 MNHNS and CDR2 SASEGT. The CDR3 coding sequence is TGTGCCAGCAGCCAAAGGGGGAGCTCCTACAATGAGCAGTTCTTC. Its translation: CASSQRGSSYNEQFF.

The genes are TRBV20-1 and TRBJ2-4, with a tentative D call TRBD1 (5 bases). V was cut by 7 bases and J by 0 bases, with 28 bases left in between. The CDR3 sequence is 19 residues long. The germline gives CDR1 DFQATT, CDR2 SNEGSKA (reference sequence). The CDR3 bases are TGCAGTGTCAGAGACCCGGACATGGGGATTCGGAAAGCCAAAAACATTCAGTACTTC. Translated: CSVRDPDMGIRKAKNIQYF.

Of note for this clonotype: The junction departs from the called germline gene at one end, perhaps through a read error. The chain joins TRBV20-1 to TRBJ2-3; D not resolved. With the DNA end fitting TRBJ1-5 better, the J assignment may be wrong. The length of the CDR3 is 16 residues. The germline gives CDR1 DFQATT, CDR2 SNEGSKA (reference sequence). The CDR3: CGARDASGRHTDTQHF. The CDR3 coding sequence is TGCGGTGCTAGAGATGCTAGCGGTAGACACACAGATACACAGCATTTT.

This chain joins TRBV20-1 and TRBJ2-2; D might be TRBD2 (6 bases). Germline-derived CDR1 and CDR2 are DFQATT and SNEGSKA (reference sequence). The CDR3 length is 13 residues. V shed 6 bases and J shed 3 bases, with 11 bases lying between them. The DNA for the CDR3 is TGCAGTGCCTCGGGACTCGACACCGGGGAGCTGTTTTTT. Residues: CSASGLDTGELFF.

The J gene is TRBJ2-5, the V gene TRBV20-1, with TRBD2 identical over 7 bases. Germline loops: CDR1 DFQATT, CDR2 SNEGSKA (reference sequence). The V gene end was trimmed by 0 bases and the J gene end by 8 bases; junction bases not matched to a gene: 21. This CDR3 comprises 18 residues. In DNA form, the CDR3 reads TGCAGTGCTAGAGACACCTTCAGGAGGGGAGGGGTCACAGATACCCAGTACTTC. This gives the protein CSARDTFRRGGVTDTQYF.

Comment on this clonotype: Mismatch with germline at one junction end may stem from a read error. The genes are TRBV4-1 and TRBJ2-1; D gene ambiguous. The germline gives CDR1 MGHRA, CDR2 YSYEKL. The CDR3 consists of 15 residues. CDR3 in amino acids: CVSSQEEKTFNEQFF. CDR3 coding DNA: TGTGTCAGCAGCCAAGAAGAAAAGACCTTTAATGAGCAGTTCTTC.

The chain is built from TRBV29-1 and TRBJ2-1; either TRBD1 or TRBD2 may fit D (7 bases each). Germline V lookup: CDR1 SQVTM, CDR2 ANQGSEA. The CDR3 has 14 residues. The V and J ends lost 8 bases and 6 bases respectively, with 20 bases between them. Here the CDR3 reads CSMGGGQGGNEQFF. The CDR3 DNA reads as TGCAGCATGGGGGGGGGGCAGGGGGGCAATGAGCAGTTCTTC.

A remark on this clonotype: The conserved final phenylalanine or tryptophan is absent from the CDR3, which likely points to a read error. The genes are TRBV30 and TRBJ1-1; 8 bases are shared with TRBD1. Germline V gives CDR1 GTSNPN, CDR2 SVGIG (reference sequence). This CDR3 is 14 amino acids long. Trimming took 5 bases from V and 4 from J; bases not matched to a gene: 9. CDR3 bases: TGTGCCTGGTGTCCCGGTACAGGGGGCACTGAAGCTTTCTCT. Amino acid sequence: CAWCPGTGGTEAFS.

The rearrangement links TRBV4-2 to TRBJ2-2, with 8 bases matching TRBD1. CDR3 length: 17 amino acids. The germline gives CDR1 LGHNA, CDR2 YNFKEQ. Losses at the gene ends were 4 bases for V and 6 bases for J; bases not matched to a gene: 13. The CDR3 reads CASSPRAGQGGAGELFF. The DNA for the CDR3 is TGTGCCAGCAGCCCCCGTGCCGGACAGGGCGGCGCCGGGGAGCTGTTTTTT.

Concerning this clonotype: The junction and the germline gene differ at one end; a read error may be behind it. The CDR3 spells CASTCGDTPYF. Here the CDR3 DNA reads TGTGCCAGCACCTGCGGGGATACGCCGTATTTC. The V and J genes are TRBV6-5 and TRBJ2-3, with a weak D call TRBD2 (6 bases). Germline V gene lookup returns CDR1 MNHEY and CDR2 SVGAGI. The length of the CDR3 is 11 residues.